The source of this T cell receptor (beta chain) is a study of cytomegalovirus exposure and HLA in healthy donors. Primers included in the PCR were 60 Vbeta and 13 Jbeta primers. The table came from immunoSEQ multiplex PCR; TCRdb's copy has only in-frame clones and leaves some out. The sample consists of 180,000 or so clones, more than 65% of them appearing once. Sequenced input: PBMCs. This sequence was found in a woman in her twenties or thirties in good health and CMV-seropositive.

CDR3 sequence reads: CASSPGTPMGQETQYF. The DNA for the CDR3 is TGTGCCAGCAGCCCCGGGACACCCATGGGTCAAGAGACCCAGTACTTC. V usage is TRBV7-9 and J usage is TRBJ2-5, with TRBD1 as a possible D gene (6 bases). Trimming removed 5 bases at V and 2 bases at J, with 18 bases between. The CDR3 totals 16 residues. The germline V gene has CDR1 SEHNR and CDR2 FQNEAQ (reference sequence).